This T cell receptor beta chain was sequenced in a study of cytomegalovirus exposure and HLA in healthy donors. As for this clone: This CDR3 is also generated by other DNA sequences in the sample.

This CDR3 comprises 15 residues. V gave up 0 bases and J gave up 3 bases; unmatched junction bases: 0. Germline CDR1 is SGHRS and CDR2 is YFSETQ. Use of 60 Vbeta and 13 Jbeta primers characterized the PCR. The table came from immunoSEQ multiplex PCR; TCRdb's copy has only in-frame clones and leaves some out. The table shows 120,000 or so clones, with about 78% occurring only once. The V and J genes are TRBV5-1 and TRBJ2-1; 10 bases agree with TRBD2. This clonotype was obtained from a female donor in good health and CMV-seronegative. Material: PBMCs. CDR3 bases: TGCGCCAGCAGCTTGGGGACTAGCGGCTACAATGAGCAGTTCTTC. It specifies CASSLGTSGYNEQFF.